The 19 T cell receptor beta chains below were found in one sample sequenced in a study of shared clonotypes between healthy human individuals. Method: immunoSEQ multiplex PCR; TCRdb's copy keeps in-frame clones and lacks some. The sample holds about 490,000 clones, 79% seen once. The source material was PBMCs. These receptors were collected from a woman in her forties in good health. Some clones in this sample may be carry-over from other donors' samples.

The rearrangement uses TRBV18 and TRBJ1-1; no clear D gene. CDR3 size: 15 residues. Trimming left V 3 bases short and J 1 base short, with 12 bases between. Looked up from germline, CDR1 is KGHSH and CDR2 is LQKENI. DNA for the CDR3: TGTGCCAGCTCACCGAGAAAGGCATCGAACACTGAAGCTTTCTTT. This translates into CASSPRKASNTEAFF.

The chain has TRBV6-8 and TRBJ1-3, with D perhaps matching TRBD1 (6 bases). Trimming removed 0 bases at V and 0 bases at J, with 30 bases between. This CDR3 comprises 23 residues. Per germline, CDR1 MNHGY and CDR2 SAAAGT. The DNA of the CDR3 is TGTGCCAGCAGTTACTCCCTTGTTAGAAACCCTGAAGTAGGGGGAAGCTCTGGAAACACCATATATTTT. It yields the protein CASSYSLVRNPEVGGSSGNTIYF.

V and J are TRBV7-3 and TRBJ1-1, with 9 bases lining up with TRBD1. Germline-derived CDR1 and CDR2 are SGHTA and FQGTGA. This CDR3 has 17 residues. V lost 1 base and J lost 8; bases outside the gene matches: 14. The CDR3 DNA sequence: TGTGCCAGCAGCTTAAATTCCCCCGGGGGGACAGGGTCGGAAGCTTTCTTT. Residues: CASSLNSPGGTGSEAFF. Combining the CDR3 with reference TRBV7-3 and TRBJ1-1 gives the whole variable domain GAGVSQTPSNKVTEKGKYVELRCDPISGHTALYWYRQSLGQGPEFLIYFQGTGAADDSGLPNDRFFAVRPEGSVSTLKIQRTERGDSAVYLCASSLNSPGGTGSEAFFGQGTRLTVV.

The chain employs TRBV9 and TRBJ1-4; unclear D gene. Germline V gives CDR1 SGDLS, CDR2 YYNGEE. The CDR3 has 15 residues. With 3 bases removed from V and 7 bases from J, the gap between germline ends came to 16 bases. The CDR3 DNA follows: TGTGCCAGCAGCGCCAATGTAGTGGGAGGTGAAAAACTGTTTTTT. This sequence encodes CASSANVVGGEKLFF. The whole variable domain, filled in from reference TRBV9 and TRBJ1-4, reads DSGVTQTPKHLITATGQRVTLRCSPRSGDLSVYWYQQSLDQGLQFLIQYYNGEERAKGNILERFSAQQFPDLHSELNLSSLELGDSALYFCASSANVVGGEKLFFGSGTQLSVL.

This chain links TRBV5-4 with TRBJ1-2; D may be TRBD1 (5 bases). The V end lost 2 bases, the J end lost 2 bases, and 10 bases lay between the germline ends. Germline-derived CDR1 and CDR2 are SGHNT and YYREEE (reference sequence). The CDR3 spans 14 residues. DNA for the CDR3: TGTGCCAGCAGCTTCCAGGGAGGCAACTATGGCTACACCTTC. Translation: CASSFQGGNYGYTF.

The V gene is TRBV5-1, the J gene TRBJ2-7; 7 nucleotides match TRBD1. Unmatched junction bases numbered 9, after V lost 6 bases and J lost 0 bases. CDR1 is SGHRS, CDR2 YFSETQ, per germline. This CDR3 contains 15 residues. In DNA, the CDR3 is TGCGCCAGCAAAATTTTAACAGGGGACTCCTACGAGCAGTACTTC. Its protein is CASKILTGDSYEQYF. Looking up the rest from reference TRBV5-1 and TRBJ2-7 gives the full variable domain: KAGVTQTPRYLIKTRGQQVTLSCSPISGHRSVSWYQQTPGQGLQFLFEYFSETQRNKGNFPGRFSGRQFSNSRSEMNVSTLELGDSALYLCASKILTGDSYEQYFGPGTRLTVT.

The V and J genes are TRBV6-4 and TRBJ2-3; D remains ambiguous. Trimming took 6 bases from V and 2 from J, leaving 15 bases between them. Germline V gene data show CDR1 as MRHNA and CDR2 as SNTAGT. This CDR3 has 15 amino acids. The CDR3 DNA reads TGTGCCAGCAGCCCATATAGCCGAGCCACAGATACGCAGTATTTT. Amino acid sequence: CASSPYSRATDTQYF.

V is TRBV18 and J is TRBJ1-2; D is ambiguous. From germline, CDR1 is KGHSH and CDR2 LQKENI. The CDR3 spans 15 residues. V was clipped by 1 base and J by 0 bases, with 9 bases between them. CDR3 sequence: CASSPLPSPNYGYTF. The CDR3 DNA is TGTGCCAGCTCACCACTCCCTAGCCCTAACTATGGCTACACCTTC.

The rearrangement joins TRBV5-1 to TRBJ2-7; 7 bases match TRBD1. CDR3 length: 15 amino acids. After removal of 2 bases from V and 5 bases from J, the junction contained 10 bases not matched to a gene. CDR1 and CDR2 (germline): SGHRS, YFSETQ. The CDR3, as DNA: TGCGCCAGCAGCTTTAGACAGGGTAGTCCCAACGAGCAGTACTTC. Protein product: CASSFRQGSPNEQYF.

The gene calls are TRBV7-2 and TRBJ1-4; possibly TRBD1 for D (5 bases). Germline V CDR1 and CDR2: SGHTA, FQGNSA. The CDR3 loop spans 15 amino acids. V lost 5 bases to trimming and J lost 7 bases, with 17 bases between them. CDR3 nucleotide sequence: TGTGCCAGCAGCACCCGGGAGGGGTTGACTGAAAAACTGTTTTTT. This sequence encodes CASSTREGLTEKLFF.

J is TRBJ1-1 and V is TRBV6-5; D ambiguous. The germline V and J ends were trimmed by 2 bases and 7 bases, with 11 bases remaining between them. CDR1 is MNHEY, CDR2 SVGAGI, per germline. There are 13 residues in the CDR3. The CDR3 region is CASSYGTLLEAFF. The DNA of the CDR3 is TGTGCCAGCAGTTACGGTACACTACTTGAAGCTTTCTTT.

The chain couples TRBV5-1 to TRBJ2-1, with 9 bases lining up with TRBD1. V trimming: 2 bases; J trimming: 9 bases; junction bases outside the gene matches: 9. Per the germline V gene, CDR1 is SGHRS and CDR2 is YFSETQ. The CDR3 consists of 15 residues. DNA of the CDR3: TGCGCCAGCAGCTTACAGGGGGCCCCTGAAGGTGAGCAGTTCTTC. Translating gives CASSLQGAPEGEQFF.

V gene TRBV2 combines with J gene TRBJ1-1; no definite D call. Trimming removed 7 bases from V and 0 bases from J, with 18 bases in between. Germline CDR1 and CDR2: SNHLY and FYNNEI. This CDR3 is built from 16 residues. CDR3 in amino acids: CASKRGGPPMNTEAFF. CDR3 nucleotides: TGTGCCAGCAAGAGAGGAGGTCCTCCCATGAACACTGAAGCTTTCTTT.

J is TRBJ2-7 and V is TRBV4-2, with a tentative D call TRBD1 (5 bases). The CDR3 spans 15 residues. V was cut by 2 bases and J by 1 base, with 12 bases left in between. Germline V gene data show CDR1 as LGHNA and CDR2 as YNFKEQ. This CDR3 reads CASSQPGRDSYEQYF. The CDR3 DNA sequence: TGTGCCAGCAGCCAACCAGGGCGAGATTCCTACGAGCAGTACTTC.

The CDR3 reads CASSLERSYNEQFF. In nucleotides, the CDR3 is TGTGCCAGCAGCTTGGAGCGCTCCTACAATGAGCAGTTCTTC. V and J are TRBV5-5 and TRBJ2-1; D remains ambiguous. Trimming cost V 0 bases and J 0 bases, with 4 bases left between them. CDR1 is SGHKS, CDR2 YYEKEE, per germline (reference sequence). The CDR3 extends over 14 amino acids.

This clone was picked up one time. Germline and junction disagree at one end, which may indicate a read error. The chain combines TRBV7-7 with TRBJ2-5; D call uncertain. The CDR3 covers 13 residues. In germline, CDR1 is SSHAT, CDR2 FNYEAQ (reference sequence). The CDR3 loop reads CASSLASGETQYF. CDR3 nucleotides: TGTGCTAGCAGCTTAGCTTCGGGAGAGACCCAGTACTTC. The full variable domain, in which reference TRBV7-7 and TRBJ2-5 provide the parts outside the CDR3, is GAGVSQSPRYKVTKRGQDVTLRCDPISSHATLYWYQQALGQGPEFLTYFNYEAQPDKSGLPSDRFSAERPEGSISTLTIQRTEQRDSAMYRCASSLASGETQYFGPGTRLLVL.

The rearrangement uses TRBV29-1 and TRBJ1-2; 10 bases align to TRBD1. With V trimmed by 6 bases and J by 5 bases, 3 bases remained unmatched. The CDR3 extends over 12 amino acids. Germline lookup yields CDR1 SQVTM and CDR2 ANQGSEA. The CDR3 DNA is TGCAGCGTGCCGGGACAGGGGTATGGCTACACCTTC. Protein: CSVPGQGYGYTF.

The chain uses TRBV7-2 and TRBJ2-7; the match to TRBD1 covers 7 bases. Germline assignment: CDR1 SGHTA and CDR2 FQGNSA. After removal of 4 bases from V and 3 bases from J, the junction contained 3 bases not matched to a gene. The CDR3 consists of 13 residues. The CDR3 protein is CASSWGQSYEQYF. CDR3 sequence (DNA): TGTGCCAGCAGCTGGGGACAGAGCTACGAGCAGTACTTC.

This clone has more than one count but fewer than ten. The chain links TRBV4-3 to TRBJ2-7; 8 bases line up with TRBD2. The CDR3 runs to 14 residues. The J segment lost 0 bases and the V segment lost 4 bases, leaving 2 bases of the junction unmatched. CDR1 and CDR2 from the germline V gene are LGHNA and YSLEER. The CDR3 bases are TGCGCCAGCAGCCCCAGCGGGAGCTCCTACGAGCAGTACTTC. Translated, it gives CASSPSGSSYEQYF.